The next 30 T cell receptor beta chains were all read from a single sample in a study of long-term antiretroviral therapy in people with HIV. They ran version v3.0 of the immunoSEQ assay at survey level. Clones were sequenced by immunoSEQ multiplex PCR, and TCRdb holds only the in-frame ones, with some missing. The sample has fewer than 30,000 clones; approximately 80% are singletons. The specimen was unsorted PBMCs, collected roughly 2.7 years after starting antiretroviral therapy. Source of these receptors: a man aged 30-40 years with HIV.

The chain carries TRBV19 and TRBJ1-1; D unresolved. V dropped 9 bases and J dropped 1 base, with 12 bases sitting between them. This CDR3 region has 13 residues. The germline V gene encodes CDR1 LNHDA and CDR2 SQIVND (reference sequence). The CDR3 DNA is TGTGCCAGCTCGACAAAGAAGAACACTGAAGCTTTCTTT. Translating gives CASSTKKNTEAFF.

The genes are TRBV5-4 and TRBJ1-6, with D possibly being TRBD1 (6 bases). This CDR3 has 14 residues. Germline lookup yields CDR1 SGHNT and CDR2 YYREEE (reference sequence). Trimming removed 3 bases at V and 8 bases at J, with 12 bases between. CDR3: CASSSGQTDSPLHF. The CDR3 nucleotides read TGTGCCAGCAGCTCCGGACAGACTGATTCACCCCTCCACTTT.

CDR3 protein: CASRDKDRWNEQFF. CDR3 bases: TGCGCCAGCAGGGACAAGGATAGGTGGAATGAGCAGTTCTTC. V and J are TRBV4-1 and TRBJ2-1; a possible D gene is TRBD1 (5 bases). The CDR3 runs 14 residues. From germline, CDR1 is MGHRA and CDR2 YSYEKL. Trimming shortened V by 6 bases and J by 7 bases, and 16 bases separated the two germline ends.

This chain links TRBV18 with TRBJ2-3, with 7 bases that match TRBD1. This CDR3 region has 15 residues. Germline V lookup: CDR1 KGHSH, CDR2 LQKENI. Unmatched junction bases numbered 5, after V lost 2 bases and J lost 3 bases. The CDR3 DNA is TGTGCCAGCTCACCAATAGGGGGCGCGACAGATACGCAGTATTTT. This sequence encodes CASSPIGGATDTQYF.

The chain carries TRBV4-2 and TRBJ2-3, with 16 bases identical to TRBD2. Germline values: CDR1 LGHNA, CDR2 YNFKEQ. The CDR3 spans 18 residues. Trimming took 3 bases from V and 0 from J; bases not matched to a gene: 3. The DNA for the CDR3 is TGTGCCAGCAGCCAGGGACTAGCGGGGGGGCCTAGCACAGATACGCAGTATTTT. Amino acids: CASSQGLAGGPSTDTQYF.

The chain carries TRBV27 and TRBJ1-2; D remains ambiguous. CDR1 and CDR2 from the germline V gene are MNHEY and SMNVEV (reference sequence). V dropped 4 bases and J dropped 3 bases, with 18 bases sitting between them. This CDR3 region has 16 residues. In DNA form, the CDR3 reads TGTGCCAGCAGTTGGGGAGGAGAGGGAGACCACTATGGCTACACCTTC. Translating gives CASSWGGEGDHYGYTF.

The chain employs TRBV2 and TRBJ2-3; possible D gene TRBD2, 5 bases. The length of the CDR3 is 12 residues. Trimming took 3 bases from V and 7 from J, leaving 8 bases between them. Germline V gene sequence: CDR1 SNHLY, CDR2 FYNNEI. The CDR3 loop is CASSEAGHTQYF. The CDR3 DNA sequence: TGTGCCAGCAGTGAGGCGGGCCATACGCAGTATTTT.

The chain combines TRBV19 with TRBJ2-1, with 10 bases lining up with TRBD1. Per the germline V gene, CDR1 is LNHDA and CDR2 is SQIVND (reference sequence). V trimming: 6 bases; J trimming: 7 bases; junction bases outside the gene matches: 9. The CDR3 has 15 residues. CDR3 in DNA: TGTGCCAGTAGCTACCGGGACAGGGGATTGAATGAGCAGTTCTTC. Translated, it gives CASSYRDRGLNEQFF. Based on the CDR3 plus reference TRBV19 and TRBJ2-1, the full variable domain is DGGITQSPKYLFRKEGQNVTLSCEQNLNHDAMYWYRQDPGQGLRLIYYSQIVNDFQKGDIAEGYSVSREKKESFPLTVTSAQKNPTAFYLCASSYRDRGLNEQFFGPGTRLTVL.

In DNA, the CDR3 is TGTGCCAGCAGTTTAATCCCCAATAGCAATCAGCCCCAGCATTTT. Its translation is CASSLIPNSNQPQHF. The rearrangement uses TRBV28 and TRBJ1-5; no clear D. Trimming left V 2 bases short and J 0 bases short, with 8 bases between. Per germline, CDR1 MDHEN and CDR2 SYDVKM. This CDR3 has 15 residues.

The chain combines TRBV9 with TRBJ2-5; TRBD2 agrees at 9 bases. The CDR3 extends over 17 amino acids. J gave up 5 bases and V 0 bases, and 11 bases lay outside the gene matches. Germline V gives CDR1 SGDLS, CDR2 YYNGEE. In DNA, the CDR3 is TGTGCCAGCAGCGTAGGGGGTAGCGGGAGTGTGGGGGAGACCCAGTACTTC. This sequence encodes CASSVGGSGSVGETQYF. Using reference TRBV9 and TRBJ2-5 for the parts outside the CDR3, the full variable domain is DSGVTQTPKHLITATGQRVTLRCSPRSGDLSVYWYQQSLDQGLQFLIQYYNGEERAKGNILERFSAQQFPDLHSELNLSSLELGDSALYFCASSVGGSGSVGETQYFGPGTRLLVL.

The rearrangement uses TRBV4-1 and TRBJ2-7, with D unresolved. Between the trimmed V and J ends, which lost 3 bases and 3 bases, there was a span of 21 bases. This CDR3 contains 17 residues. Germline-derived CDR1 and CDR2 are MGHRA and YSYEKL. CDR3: CASSQGTGQSKDYEQYF. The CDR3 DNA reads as TGCGCCAGCAGCCAGGGTACGGGTCAAAGTAAAGACTACGAGCAGTACTTC.

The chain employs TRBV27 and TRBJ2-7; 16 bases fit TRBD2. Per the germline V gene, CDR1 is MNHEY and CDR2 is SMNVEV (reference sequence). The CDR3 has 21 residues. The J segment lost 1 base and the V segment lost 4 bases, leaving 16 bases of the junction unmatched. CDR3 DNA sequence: TGTGCCAGCAGTTCCGGGACTAGCGGGAGGGTCCTTCCGCGTTCTTCCTACGAGCAGTACTTC. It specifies CASSSGTSGRVLPRSSYEQYF.

The CDR3 loop reads CASRIQGEKETQYF. The CDR3 DNA reads as TGTGCCAGCAGGATACAGGGTGAGAAAGAGACCCAGTACTTC. The chain has TRBV28 and TRBJ2-5; perhaps TRBD1 as D (6 bases). Germline V gene lookup returns CDR1 MDHEN and CDR2 SYDVKM. The V and J ends lost 6 bases and 3 bases respectively, with 14 bases between them. The CDR3 has 14 amino acids.

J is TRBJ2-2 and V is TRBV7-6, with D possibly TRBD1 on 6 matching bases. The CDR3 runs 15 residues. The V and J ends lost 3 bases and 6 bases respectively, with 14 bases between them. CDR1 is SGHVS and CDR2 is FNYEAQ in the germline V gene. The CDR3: CASSLLGATAGELFF. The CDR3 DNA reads TGTGCCAGCAGCTTGTTGGGGGCGACAGCCGGGGAGCTGTTTTTT.

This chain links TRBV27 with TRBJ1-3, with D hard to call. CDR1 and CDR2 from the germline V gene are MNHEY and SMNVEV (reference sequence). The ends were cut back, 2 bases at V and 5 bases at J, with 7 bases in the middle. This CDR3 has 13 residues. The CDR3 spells CASSLNGRNTIYF. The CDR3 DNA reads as TGTGCCAGCAGTTTAAATGGGAGAAACACCATATATTTT.

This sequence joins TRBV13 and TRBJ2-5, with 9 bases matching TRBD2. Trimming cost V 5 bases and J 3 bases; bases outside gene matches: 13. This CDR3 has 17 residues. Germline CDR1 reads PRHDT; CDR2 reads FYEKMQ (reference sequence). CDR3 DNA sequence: TGTGCCAGCAGCCCACGGGCGGGAGGGCCTGGGGAAGAGACCCAGTACTTC. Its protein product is CASSPRAGGPGEETQYF.

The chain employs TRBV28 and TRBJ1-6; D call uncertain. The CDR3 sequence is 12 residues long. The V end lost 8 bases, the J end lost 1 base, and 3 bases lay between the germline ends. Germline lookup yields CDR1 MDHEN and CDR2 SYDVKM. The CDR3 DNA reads TGTGCCAGCGATTCCTATAATTCACCCCTCCACTTT. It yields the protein CASDSYNSPLHF.

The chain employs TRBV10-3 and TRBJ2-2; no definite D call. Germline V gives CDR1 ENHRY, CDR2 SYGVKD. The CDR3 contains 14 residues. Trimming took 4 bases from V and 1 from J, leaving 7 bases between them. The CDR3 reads CAISVDQNTGELFF. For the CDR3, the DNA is TGTGCCATCAGTGTTGACCAGAACACCGGGGAGCTGTTTTTT.

The CDR3 DNA reads as TGCGCCAGCAGCTGGGGTAGCTCCTACAATGAGCAGTTCTTC. Residues: CASSWGSSYNEQFF. This chain connects TRBV5-1 to TRBJ2-1, with D unresolved. From germline, CDR1 is SGHRS and CDR2 YFSETQ. The CDR3 extends over 14 amino acids. The V and J ends lost 3 bases and 0 bases respectively, with 7 bases between them.

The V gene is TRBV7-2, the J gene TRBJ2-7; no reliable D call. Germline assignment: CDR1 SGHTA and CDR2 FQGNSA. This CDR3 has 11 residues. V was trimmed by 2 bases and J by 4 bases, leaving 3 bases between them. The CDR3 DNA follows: TGTGCCAGCAGCTTAAGGTACGAGCAGTACTTC. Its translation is CASSLRYEQYF. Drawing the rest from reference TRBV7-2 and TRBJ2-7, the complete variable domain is GAGVSQSPSNKVTEKGKDVELRCDPISGHTALYWYRQSLGQGLEFLIYFQGNSAPDKSGLPSDRFSAERTGGSVSTLTIQRTQQEDSAVYLCASSLRYEQYFGPGTRLTVT.

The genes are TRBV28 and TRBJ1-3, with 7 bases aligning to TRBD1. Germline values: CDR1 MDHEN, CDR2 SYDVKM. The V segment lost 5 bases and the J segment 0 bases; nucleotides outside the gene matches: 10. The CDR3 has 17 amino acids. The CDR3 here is CASSPPGQHYSGNTIYF. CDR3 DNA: TGTGCCAGCAGTCCGCCGGGACAGCACTACTCTGGAAACACCATATATTTT.

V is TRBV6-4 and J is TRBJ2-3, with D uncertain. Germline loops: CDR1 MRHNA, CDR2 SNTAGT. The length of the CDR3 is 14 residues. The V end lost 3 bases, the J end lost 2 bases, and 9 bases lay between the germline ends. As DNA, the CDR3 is TGTGCCAGCAGTGAGGGCTGGTCCACAGATACGCAGTATTTT. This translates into CASSEGWSTDTQYF.

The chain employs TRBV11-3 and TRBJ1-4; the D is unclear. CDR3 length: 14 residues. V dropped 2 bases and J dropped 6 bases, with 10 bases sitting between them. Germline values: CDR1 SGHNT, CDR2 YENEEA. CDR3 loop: CASSLQVWDEKLFF. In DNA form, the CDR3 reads TGTGCCAGCAGCTTACAGGTGTGGGATGAAAAACTGTTTTTT.

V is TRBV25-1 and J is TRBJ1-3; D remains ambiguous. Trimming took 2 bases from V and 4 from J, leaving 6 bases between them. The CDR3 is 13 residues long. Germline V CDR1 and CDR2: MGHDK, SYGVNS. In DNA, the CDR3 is TGTGCCAGCAGTGAACCCTTCGGAAACACCATATATTTT. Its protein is CASSEPFGNTIYF.

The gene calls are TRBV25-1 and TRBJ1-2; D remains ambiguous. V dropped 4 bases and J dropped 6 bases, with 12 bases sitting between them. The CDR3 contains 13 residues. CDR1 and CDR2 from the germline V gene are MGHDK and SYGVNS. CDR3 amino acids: CASSVSSLNGYTF. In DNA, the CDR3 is TGTGCCAGCAGTGTCAGCAGTTTAAATGGCTACACCTTC.

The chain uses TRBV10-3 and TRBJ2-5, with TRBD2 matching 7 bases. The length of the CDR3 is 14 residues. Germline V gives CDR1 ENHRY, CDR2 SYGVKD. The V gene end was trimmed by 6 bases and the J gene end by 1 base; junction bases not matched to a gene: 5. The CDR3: CAIRSGDAQETQYF. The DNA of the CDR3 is TGTGCCATCAGAAGCGGGGACGCCCAAGAGACCCAGTACTTC.

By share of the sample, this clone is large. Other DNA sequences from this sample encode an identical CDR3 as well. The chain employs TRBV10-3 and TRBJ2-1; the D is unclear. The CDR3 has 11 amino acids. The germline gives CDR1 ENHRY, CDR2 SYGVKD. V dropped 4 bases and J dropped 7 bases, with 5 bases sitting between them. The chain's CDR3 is CAISVGNEQFF. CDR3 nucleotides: TGTGCCATCAGTGTGGGGAATGAGCAGTTCTTC.

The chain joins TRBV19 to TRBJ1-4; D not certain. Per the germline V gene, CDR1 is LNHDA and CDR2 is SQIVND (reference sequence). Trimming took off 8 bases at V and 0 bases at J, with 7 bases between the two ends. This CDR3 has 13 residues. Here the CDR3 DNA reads TGTGCCAGTGGGAGTGCAACTAATGAAAAACTGTTTTTT. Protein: CASGSATNEKLFF.

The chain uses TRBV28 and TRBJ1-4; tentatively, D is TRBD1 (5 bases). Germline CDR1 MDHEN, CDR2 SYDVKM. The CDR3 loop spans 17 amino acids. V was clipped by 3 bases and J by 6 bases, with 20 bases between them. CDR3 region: CASSLSSWGVQDEKLFF. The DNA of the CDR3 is TGTGCCAGCAGTTTGTCATCTTGGGGTGTACAGGATGAAAAACTGTTTTTT.

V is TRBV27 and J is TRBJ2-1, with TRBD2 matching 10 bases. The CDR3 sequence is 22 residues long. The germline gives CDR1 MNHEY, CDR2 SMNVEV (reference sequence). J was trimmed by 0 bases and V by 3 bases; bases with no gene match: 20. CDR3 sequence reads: CASSLVGPSGGAAPLSYNEQFF. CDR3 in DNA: TGTGCCAGCAGTTTGGTAGGTCCTAGCGGGGGCGCCGCGCCACTCTCCTACAATGAGCAGTTCTTC.